This T cell receptor (beta chain) came from a study of T cells in Graves' hyperthyroidism and ophthalmopathy. Researchers amplified the TCR beta CDR3 regions from RNA transcripts. The primer set for the first-round RT-PCR of the TCR CDR3 was HTBI. TCRdb recomputed calls from the multiplex PCR reads with MiXCR, one row per CDR3 protein. The sample lists under 450,000 distinct CDR3 sequences, around 14% seen once, with 13% to 15% in the top ten. Trimming took 1 base from V and 5 from J, leaving 9 bases between them. Looked up from germline, CDR1 is SGHNT and CDR2 is YYREEE (reference sequence). The CDR3 is made up of 13 amino acids.

The chain employs TRBV5-4 and TRBJ2-5, with D possibly being TRBD1 (6 bases). Sequenced input: blood. This receptor was obtained from a woman younger than 35 with Graves' hyperthyroidism. In DNA, the CDR3 is TGTGCCAGCAGCTTGCCAGGGGATGAGACCCAGTACTTC. Translated: CASSLPGDETQYF.